This T cell receptor (beta chain) was observed in a study of T cells after yellow fever vaccination. About the research overall: When fractions had low cell numbers, they were prepared with SMART-Seq v4 Ultra Low Input. Points from the study as a whole: Primary-vaccination clones mostly resurfaced post-booster (roughly 97% CD4, approximately 89% CD8). Peaking faster, on day 5 versus 15, the secondary response was nonetheless weaker. In FACS-sorted repertoires, abundant clonotypes from the bulk population could appear as contaminants.

This clonotype was counted many times. The antigen is undetermined. Via MiXCR, TCRdb re-called the 5' RACE reads, giving one row per CDR3 protein. This table has 170,000 or so distinct CDR3 sequences, 9.3% appearing once. The receptor comes from a man younger than 30 who received the YFV17D yellow fever vaccine. The input for sequencing was CD8+ T cells sorted from PBMCs, taken 45 days after the yellow fever booster vaccination.

CDR3 nucleotides: TGTGCCAGCAGGATGGTCGTCACTGAAGCTTTCTTT. This encodes CASRMVVTEAFF. The V gene is TRBV6-1, the J gene TRBJ1-1; D uncertain. The ends were cut back, 6 bases at V and 4 bases at J, with 9 bases in the middle. Looked up from germline, CDR1 is MNHNS and CDR2 is SASEGT. The CDR3 spans 12 residues.